A selection of T cell receptor beta chains follows, all from one sample in a study of blood T cells in healthy people across ages. TCRdb re-called the 5' RACE reads through MiXCR, storing one row per CDR3 protein. The sample yields 600,000 to 850,000 distinct CDR3 sequences, approximately 39% seen once. Input material: blood. These receptors all stem from a woman between 55 and 75 years old in good health. The CDR3 runs from the conserved cysteine through the conserved F or W. D genes are given only for firm matches. Where a row states a size, it is once, few, many or the class of an expanded clone; other rows omit it.

v_call	clone_size	d_call	j_call	cdr3_nt	cdr3_aa
TRBV27	few	-	TRBJ2-1	TGTGCCACCCGGGGGTCGCATGAGCAGTTCTTC	CATRGSHEQFF
TRBV9	-	TRBD1	TRBJ1-2	TGTGCCAGCGGCCCGGGGACAGGGAACTATGGCTACACCTTC	CASGPGTGNYGYTF
TRBV29-1	many	-	TRBJ2-7	TGCAGCGTCCAGGGACAAGTCCCCTACGAGCAGTACTTC	CSVQGQVPYEQYF
TRBV12-3/TRBV12-4	-	-	TRBJ2-3	TGTGCCAGCAGTTATTCCCCTGTGGGCACAGATACGCAGTATTTT	CASSYSPVGTDTQYF
TRBV11-2	-	TRBD1	TRBJ1-2	TGTGCCAGCAGCTCGACGACCGGGACAGGGAACTATGGCTACACCTTC	CASSSTTGTGNYGYTF
TRBV24-1	-	-	TRBJ2-1	TGTGCCACCAGTGACCCGTTGTCCTCCTACAATGAGCAGTTCTTC	CATSDPLSSYNEQFF
TRBV7-9	-	-	TRBJ2-2	TGTGCCAGCAGCCCCGGAGAGACCGGTGAGCTGTTTTTT	CASSPGETGELFF
TRBV3-1	-	TRBD1	TRBJ1-2	TGTGCCAGCAGCCAACCCGACACCACAGGGGTAGCTGGCTACACCTTC	CASSQPDTTGVAGYTF
TRBV12-3/TRBV12-4	-	-	TRBJ2-5	TGTGCCAGCAGTAGACAGCTCCGGGAAGAGACCCAGTACTTC	CASSRQLREETQYF
TRBV20-1	-	-	TRBJ2-1	TGCAGTGCTAACTCGCTTGTTTTCAATGAGCAGTTCTTC	CSANSLVFNEQFF
TRBV9	few	-	TRBJ2-1	TGTGCCAGCAGCGTAGATGCGAGCTCCTACAATGAGCAGTTCTTC	CASSVDASSYNEQFF
TRBV4-3	-	-	TRBJ2-7	TGCGCTAGCAGCCAAGATTGGGCCCCTTACGAGCAGTACTTC	CASSQDWAPYEQYF
TRBV25-1	-	-	TRBJ1-2	TGTGCCAGCAGTCCGTGGACCTCTATCTTGGGTGGCTACACCTTC	CASSPWTSILGGYTF
TRBV20-1	-	TRBD1	TRBJ2-7	TGCAGTGCTAGGGACCCGACAGGGAATTCCTACGAGCAGTACTTC	CSARDPTGNSYEQYF
TRBV6-5	few	-	TRBJ2-3	TGTGCCAGCAGTAAGGGTCATACGCAGTATTTT	CASSKGHTQYF
TRBV11-2	few	-	TRBJ1-1	TGTGCCAGCAGCTTAAACCAGGACCCGAACACTGAAGCTTTCTTT	CASSLNQDPNTEAFF
TRBV4-1	-	-	TRBJ1-2	TGCGCCAGCAGCCAACTAGGGACGGAAGTCTCCTATGGCTACACCTTC	CASSQLGTEVSYGYTF
TRBV12-5	few	-	TRBJ2-3	TGTGCTAGTGGTTTTTTCGGACTAGGGGGCTACACAGATACGCAGTATTTT	CASGFFGLGGYTDTQYF
TRBV2	few	-	TRBJ2-7	TGTGCCAGCAGAGAAGACGGCGTCTACGAGCAGTACTTC	CASREDGVYEQYF
TRBV9	few	-	TRBJ2-3	TGTGCCAGCAGCTCCACACCGGGACTCCGCACAGATACGCAGTATTTT	CASSSTPGLRTDTQYF
TRBV5-5	few	-	TRBJ1-2	TGTGCCAGCAGCTCGCTGTCGGGACAACGCATCTATGGCTACACCTTC	CASSSLSGQRIYGYTF
TRBV28	-	-	TRBJ2-6	TGTGCCAGCAATGCCCCCTCTGGGGCCAACGTCCTGACTTTC	CASNAPSGANVLTF
TRBV6-1	-	-	TRBJ2-1	TGTGCCAGCAGCGTGGACAGTAGCTCCTACAATGAGCAGTTCTTC	CASSVDSSSYNEQFF
TRBV3-1	many	-	TRBJ2-7	TGTGCCAGCACACTTCAGGGAACCTACGAGCAGTACTTC	CASTLQGTYEQYF
TRBV7-9	-	-	TRBJ1-1	TGTGCCTGCAGCCCGGCGGTGGACACCACGGTGAAAGCTTTCTTT	CACSPAVDTTVKAFF
TRBV27	few	TRBD1	TRBJ2-3	TGTGCCAGCAGTTTAAGCAGGGGGTTAGATACGCAGTATTTT	CASSLSRGLDTQYF
TRBV3-1	-	TRBD2	TRBJ2-5	TGTGCCAGCGCCGGGGGGGGCTCTGCTGAGTTGGAGACCCAGTACTTC	CASAGGGSAELETQYF
TRBV4-1	-	TRBD1	TRBJ2-2	TGCGCCAGCAGCCAACAGACAGGGGCTGGGAGGAACACCGGGGAGCTGTTTTTT	CASSQQTGAGRNTGELFF
TRBV3-1	once	-	TRBJ1-5	TGTGCCAGCAGCTCCGGACGGGCCGGGGGGCCCCAGCATTTT	CASSSGRAGGPQHF
TRBV20-1	few	-	TRBJ2-6	TGCAGTGCTCACGACAGGCCCTCTGGGGCCAACGTCCTGACTTTC	CSAHDRPSGANVLTF
TRBV7-2	-	TRBD2	TRBJ2-7	TGTGCCAGCACCCAAGAAATGGGACTAGCGGGAGGAACCTACGAGCAGTACTTC	CASTQEMGLAGGTYEQYF
TRBV20-1	few	TRBD2	TRBJ2-7	TGCAGTGCTAGGGGAGCGGGGATCTCCTACGAGCAGTACTTC	CSARGAGISYEQYF
TRBV4-1	-	-	TRBJ1-1	TGCGCCAGCAGCCAAGAGACCCTGGACGGACGCTTGGCCGCATTGAACACTGAAGCTTTCTTT	CASSQETLDGRLAALNTEAFF
TRBV4-1	-	-	TRBJ2-3	TGCGCCAGCAGGAGAGTAGGGAGCACAGATACGCAGTATTTT	CASRRVGSTDTQYF
TRBV4-1	few	TRBD1	TRBJ2-7	TGCGCCAGCAGCCAAGAGACAGGGACCCGGTTCTACTTC	CASSQETGTRFYF
TRBV9	-	-	TRBJ2-1	TGTGCCAGCAGCGTAGCGGGCAAAAATGAGCAGTTCTTC	CASSVAGKNEQFF
TRBV5-6	-	TRBD2	TRBJ2-7	TGTGCCAGCAGTCCGCTAGCGGGAGGGCTCGAGCAGTACTTC	CASSPLAGGLEQYF
TRBV20-1	few	TRBD1	TRBJ2-4	TGCAGTGCCAACCGACAGGGTGGCAACATTCAGTACTTC	CSANRQGGNIQYF
TRBV7-2	many	-	TRBJ2-7	TGTGCCAGCAGCGCGTCTTACGAGCAGTACTTC	CASSASYEQYF
TRBV5-1	-	TRBD2	TRBJ2-3	TGCGCCAGCAGCATAGCGGGGGTCAGCGGTACGCAGTATTTT	CASSIAGVSGTQYF